This T cell receptor (beta chain) was sequenced during a study of immune evolution from preneoplasia to lung adenocarcinoma. This clone came up once. What it binds is not known. Sequencing used immunoSEQ multiplex PCR; TCRdb keeps in-frame clones, though not all of them. This table has 4,900 or so clones, around 78% appearing once. Study results and caveats: Normal lung had the highest top T cell clone frequencies.

CDR3 length: 14 residues. Germline-derived CDR1 and CDR2 are SGHTA and FQGNSA. Trimming removed 6 bases from V and 1 base from J, with 12 bases in between. The chain carries TRBV7-2 and TRBJ2-5; weak D call: TRBD1 (6 bases). The sequenced sample was FFPE minimally invasive lung adenocarcinoma tissue. This TCR derives from a person aged 55-79 years with lung adenocarcinoma. In DNA form, the CDR3 reads TGTGCCAGCAGTGGGACAAGTTTCCAAGAGACCCAGTACTTC. Residues: CASSGTSFQETQYF.